Each of the 8 T cell receptor beta chains below was sequenced from the same sample in a study of T cells in localized non-small cell lung cancer. This table comes from immunoSEQ multiplex PCR, and its TCRdb copy is limited to in-frame clones, with some not included. In the table there are more than 15,000 clones, about 90% of which are singletons. Sequenced here: peripheral blood, sampled before any cancer treatment. The receptor set was obtained from a woman aged 40-69 years with stage I lung adenocarcinoma.

The count of this clone is one. The chain recombines TRBV5-1 with TRBJ1-5; TRBD1 agrees at 8 bases. This CDR3 comprises 15 residues. Germline CDR1 SGHRS, CDR2 YFSETQ. V shed 2 bases and J 5 bases; nucleotides not matched to a gene: 6. CDR3 protein: CASSFDPGQDQPQHF. The CDR3 DNA follows: TGCGCCAGCAGCTTTGATCCGGGACAGGATCAGCCCCAGCATTTT.

This clone was found once. J is TRBJ2-5 and V is TRBV6-5, with D unresolved. Germline loops: CDR1 MNHEY, CDR2 SVGAGI. The CDR3 runs 11 residues. V lost 7 bases, J lost 4 bases, and 7 bases lay in between. DNA of the CDR3: TGTGCCAGCACGAAGGGAGAGACCCAGTACTTC. Protein sequence: CASTKGETQYF.

This chain links TRBV6-1 with TRBJ2-1; a weak D match, TRBD2 (5 bases). Trimming took 4 bases from V and 0 from J, leaving 10 bases between them. Germline loops: CDR1 MNHNS, CDR2 SASEGT. The CDR3 is made up of 15 amino acids. As DNA, the CDR3 is TGTGCCAGCAGTGCCGGGGAGAGCTCCTACAATGAGCAGTTCTTC. Its translation: CASSAGESSYNEQFF.

The J gene is TRBJ1-1, the V gene TRBV29-1; maybe TRBD1 (6 bases). V was trimmed by 4 bases and J by 2 bases, leaving 8 bases between them. Per the germline V gene, CDR1 is SQVTM and CDR2 is ANQGSEA. This CDR3 region has 12 residues. CDR3 protein: CSVGTVNTEAFF. The CDR3 DNA reads TGCAGCGTTGGGACAGTCAACACTGAAGCTTTCTTT.

The chain links TRBV21-1 to TRBJ2-7; TRBD1 was called by the table and not checked on the DNA. TRBV21-1 is reported as a pseudogene. The CDR3 runs 16 residues. CDR3 DNA sequence: TGTGCCAGCAGCCACAGCAACAGGGACAGGGACTACGAGCAGTACTTC. Its translation: CASSHSNRDRDYEQYF.

V gene TRBV21-1 combines with J gene TRBJ2-7; TRBD2, the table's D call, lacks a check against the DNA. TRBV21-1 corresponds to a pseudogene. This CDR3 spans 16 amino acids. CDR3 bases: TGTGCCAGCAGCACCTGGGGAGTAACCCGCTCCTACGAGCAGTACTTC. It yields the protein CASSTWGVTRSYEQYF.

This clone came up once. The V call is TRBV7-2, the J call TRBJ2-3; D unresolved. V lost 6 bases to trimming and J lost 6 bases, with 16 bases between them. CDR3 size: 14 residues. Germline V lookup: CDR1 SGHTA, CDR2 FQGNSA. The CDR3 here is CASRFSSSLDTQYF. CDR3 DNA: TGTGCCAGCAGGTTCTCATCGAGCCTGGATACGCAGTATTTT.

This chain connects TRBV4-2 to TRBJ2-3; 12 bases fit TRBD2. Germline-derived CDR1 and CDR2 are LGHNA and YNFKEQ. V lost 0 bases and J lost 6; bases outside the gene matches: 7. The CDR3 sequence is 17 residues long. The CDR3 DNA reads TGTGCCAGCAGCCAAGAGTTTCTAGCGGGAGGGCCGGATACGCAGTATTTT. Encoded protein: CASSQEFLAGGPDTQYF.